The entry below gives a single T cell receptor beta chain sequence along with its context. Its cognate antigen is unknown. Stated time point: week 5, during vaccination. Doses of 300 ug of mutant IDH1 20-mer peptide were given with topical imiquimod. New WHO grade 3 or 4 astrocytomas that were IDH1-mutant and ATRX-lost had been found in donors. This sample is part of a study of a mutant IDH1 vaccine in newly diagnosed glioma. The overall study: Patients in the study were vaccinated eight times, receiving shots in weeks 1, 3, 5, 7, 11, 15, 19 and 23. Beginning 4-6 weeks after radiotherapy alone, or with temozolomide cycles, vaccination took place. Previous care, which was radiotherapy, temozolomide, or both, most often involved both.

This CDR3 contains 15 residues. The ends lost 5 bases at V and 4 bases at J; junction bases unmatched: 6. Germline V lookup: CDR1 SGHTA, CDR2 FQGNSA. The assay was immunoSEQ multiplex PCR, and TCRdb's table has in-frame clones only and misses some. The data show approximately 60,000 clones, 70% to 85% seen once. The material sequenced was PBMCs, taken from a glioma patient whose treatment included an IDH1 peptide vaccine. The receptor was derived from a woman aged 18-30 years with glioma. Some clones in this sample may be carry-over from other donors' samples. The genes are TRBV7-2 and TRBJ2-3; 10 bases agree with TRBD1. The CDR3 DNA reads TGTGCCAGCAGCCCTGGGACAGGGGATTCAGATACGCAGTATTTT. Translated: CASSPGTGDSDTQYF.